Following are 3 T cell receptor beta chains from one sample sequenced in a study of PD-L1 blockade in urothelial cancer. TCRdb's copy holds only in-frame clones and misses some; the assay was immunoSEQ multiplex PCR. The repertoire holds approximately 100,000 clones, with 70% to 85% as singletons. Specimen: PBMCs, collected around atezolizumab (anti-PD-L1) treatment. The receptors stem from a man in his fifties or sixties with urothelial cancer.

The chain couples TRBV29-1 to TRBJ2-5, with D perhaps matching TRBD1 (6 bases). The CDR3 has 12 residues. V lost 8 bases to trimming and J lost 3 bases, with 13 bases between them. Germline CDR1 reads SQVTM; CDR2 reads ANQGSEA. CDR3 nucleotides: TGCAGCAGCGAGGACAGCAAAGAGACCCAGTACTTC. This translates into CSSEDSKETQYF.

Here the CDR3 DNA reads TGTGCCAGTAGTAGAACGGGGTACTACGAGCAGTACTTC. Translated: CASSRTGYYEQYF. This chain connects TRBV19 to TRBJ2-7; tentative D call: TRBD2 (5 bases). CDR1 is LNHDA and CDR2 is SQIVND in the germline V gene (reference sequence). With 4 bases removed from V and 3 bases from J, the gap between germline ends came to 10 bases. The CDR3 totals 13 residues.

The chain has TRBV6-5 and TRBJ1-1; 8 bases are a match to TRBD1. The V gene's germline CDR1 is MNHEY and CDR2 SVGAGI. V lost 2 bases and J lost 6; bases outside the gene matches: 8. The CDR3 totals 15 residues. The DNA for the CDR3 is TGTGCCAGCAGTTACACAAGGACAGGGAGAGCTGAAGCTTTCTTT. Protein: CASSYTRTGRAEAFF.